The 7 T cell receptor beta chains presented below share a single source sample, sequenced in a study of blood T cell repertoires in COVID-19. Measured with immunoSEQ multiplex PCR; TCRdb has only the in-frame clones, and not every one. Of roughly 160,000 clones in the sample, around 87% are singletons; the top ten hold around 0.5%. The sample was peripheral blood. Source of these receptors: a man in his 60s with COVID-19, enrolled during active disease.

The gene calls are TRBV6-5 and TRBJ1-2; no clear D gene. The V gene's germline CDR1 is MNHEY and CDR2 SVGAGI. This CDR3 has 13 amino acids. The V and J ends lost 8 bases and 5 bases respectively, with 15 bases between them. Here the CDR3 reads CASETRGGYGYTF. The CDR3 coding sequence is TGTGCCAGCGAAACGCGGGGAGGGTATGGCTACACCTTC.

The V gene is TRBV11-3, the J gene TRBJ1-1; 9 nucleotides match TRBD1. This CDR3 is 17 amino acids long. Germline CDR1 reads SGHNT; CDR2 reads YENEEA. The V segment lost 5 bases and the J segment 4 bases; nucleotides outside the gene matches: 14. As DNA, the CDR3 is TGTGCCAGCAGCCACGGACAGGGGAAGGTTATTAGCACTGAAGCTTTCTTT. Its protein product is CASSHGQGKVISTEAFF.

This clone was seen once. The V gene is TRBV7-9, the J gene TRBJ2-3; TRBD1 aligns across 7 bases. V shed 4 bases and J 2 bases; nucleotides not matched to a gene: 3. Germline V CDR1 and CDR2: SEHNR, FQNEAQ (reference sequence). There are 14 residues in the CDR3. The CDR3 DNA is TGTGCCAGCAGCTCGGGACAGTCCACAGATACGCAGTATTTT. Its protein product is CASSSGQSTDTQYF.

This clone has a handful of counts. This rearrangement joins TRBV2 to TRBJ2-7; no definite D call. The CDR3 has 11 amino acids. V was shortened by 6 bases and J by 3 bases, with 6 bases between the two germline ends. The germline gives CDR1 SNHLY, CDR2 FYNNEI. The chain's CDR3 is CASRQFYEQYF. The CDR3 DNA reads as TGTGCCAGCAGACAGTTCTACGAGCAGTACTTC.

V and J are TRBV20-1 and TRBJ2-3, with D tentatively TRBD1 (5 bases). Looked up from germline, CDR1 is DFQATT and CDR2 is SNEGSKA (reference sequence). V lost 3 bases to trimming and J lost 0 bases, with 13 bases between them. The CDR3 extends over 15 amino acids. CDR3 coding DNA: TGCAGTGCTAGTTCGACCCCAGGGAGCACAGATACGCAGTATTTT. Translating gives CSASSTPGSTDTQYF.

The chain employs TRBV23-1 and TRBJ2-3, with D possibly matching TRBD1 (6 bases). TRBV23-1 is classed as an ORF, of uncertain function. V lost 6 bases to trimming and J lost 2 bases, with 18 bases between them. The CDR3 covers 16 residues. Here the CDR3 reads CASSSRGRASTDTQYF. The CDR3 nucleotides read TGCGCCAGCAGCAGCAGGGGACGGGCCTCCACAGATACGCAGTATTTT.

CDR3 residues: CASSYSRGADTEAFF. The CDR3 DNA is TGTGCCAGCAGTTACTCACGGGGGGCGGACACTGAAGCTTTCTTT. The chain links TRBV6-5 to TRBJ1-1; possibly TRBD1 for D (6 bases). Germline V CDR1 and CDR2: MNHEY, SVGAGI. CDR3 length equals 15 residues. Trimming removed 0 bases at V and 3 bases at J, with 11 bases between.